The present TCR beta chain was sequenced within a study of T cells in Graves' hyperthyroidism and ophthalmopathy (dated by TCRdb to between 2018 and 2020). General notes on the study: Peripheral blood was collected at initial diagnosis, before any treatment. To identify distinguishing TCR V-J signatures, a discovery cohort of some 99 patients was used, comprising 43 with Graves' ophthalmopathy and around 57 with stable Graves' hyperthyroidism. Whether ophthalmopathy could be predicted prospectively was tested in an independent validation cohort made up of fewer than 20 hyperthyroidism patients plus 17 patients who later progressed to ophthalmopathy. The approximately 100 discovery patients were divided at random into training and test sets in a 7:3 ratio. In addition, the study compared T-cell repertoires in thyroid tissue and in blood from roughly 6 Graves' hyperthyroidism patients. Once sampling was done, hyperthyroidism patients were given methimazole at a starting dose of 30 mg daily, whereas ophthalmopathy patients were given high-dose intravenous methylprednisolone. According to the paper, TCR Vbeta CDR3 sequencing was carried out on 135 peripheral blood samples, which came from approximately 43 ophthalmopathy, around 74 hyperthyroidism and around 17 progressor patients. Points the paper makes about the study in general: In cross-validation, a model built on a 13 V-J signature told ophthalmopathy apart from stable hyperthyroidism with about 90% sensitivity and roughly 83% specificity, and in testing the same model reached 80%/75%. No statistical method was used to fix the sample size in advance, and group allocation was not hidden from the investigators. In validation, the model predicted progression to ophthalmopathy with around 71% sensitivity and 72% to 85% specificity, a median of about six months before onset. Most expanded thyroid clonotypes (frequency above 0.001) were also found in blood, which suggests that blood repertoires may mirror thyroid immune responses.

The TCR beta CDR3 regions were amplified from the RNA transcripts. The first round of RT-PCR for the TCR CDR3 was performed with the HTBI primer set and the Qiagen OneStep RT-PCR kit. Libraries were constructed in a second round of multiplex PCR, after which size selection and purification were carried out. The libraries were sequenced on an Illumina HiSeq2000 using paired-end 100 bp reads. The authors' analysis ran thus. SOAPnuke was used to process the raw data, throwing out any read that contained adapters or uncalled bases, had a mean Phred below 15, or lacked an exact constant-primer or identifier match. High-quality paired reads were merged using COPE v1.2.5, and each unique nucleotide sequence was defined as a clonotype. Clonotypes were aligned to IMGT TRBV, TRBD and TRBJ reference segments using MiTCR v1.1. The analysis was restricted to V-J combinations with a frequency above 0.0001, which together covered around 99% of the repertoires. A TCS score was defined as the ratio of F50 (clonal expansion) to E x V (chaos), with BLOSUM62-based TCRdist applied between CDR3 peptides within each V-J. Welch's t-statistics and random forest reduced around 510 V-J features to 10 to 15, which were used in a naive Bayes classifier (R e1071). TCRdb reprocessing: public reads trimmed at Q25 with fastp, clones called with MiXCR, in-frame beta chains kept. Rows are unified per CDR3 protein, each entry keeping the most common DNA and genes. TCRdb, not the original authors, processed these V and J calls. The sample table records 250,000 to 300,000 distinct CDR3 sequences; approximately 18% of these occur just once. The ten largest clones capture 35% to 45% of the sample.

The cysteine opens and the phenylalanine closes a CDR3 of 13 amino acids. The only DNA kept is the CDR3, 39 bases in frame from the first base. From a lookup of the germline V gene, CDR1 and CDR2 are KGHSH and LQKENI. At the junction V is shortened by 1 base and J by 1 base, with 5 bases in between. Details on this clonotype: The clone's antigen remains unknown. No base qualities exist here, and no much larger clone lies one base off it.

Moderately to severely active disease, a Clinical Activity Score of at least 3, a NOSPECS grade of at least 4, and a duration under 3 months were present in ophthalmopathy patients. Patients with uncontrolled infections, other autoimmune diseases, pregnancy or lactation were excluded. Diagnoses were established on the basis of clinical symptoms, serum thyroxine and TRAb, thyroid ultrasound, and orbital computed tomography. PBMCs were isolated from 10 ml of fresh peripheral blood by Ficoll-Paque density gradient centrifugation. Total RNA was extracted using Trizol reagent, and RNA quality was assessed on an Agilent 2100 Bioanalyzer.

This sequence was found in a man in his fifties with Graves' ophthalmopathy. Recombination linked TRBV18 to TRBJ2-7; perhaps TRBD2 is the D gene, with 5 bases matching. Sequencing input: blood. The DNA sequence follows: TGTGCCAGCTCACCACAGCGGTCCTACGAGCAGTACTTC. It encodes CASSPQRSYEQYF.